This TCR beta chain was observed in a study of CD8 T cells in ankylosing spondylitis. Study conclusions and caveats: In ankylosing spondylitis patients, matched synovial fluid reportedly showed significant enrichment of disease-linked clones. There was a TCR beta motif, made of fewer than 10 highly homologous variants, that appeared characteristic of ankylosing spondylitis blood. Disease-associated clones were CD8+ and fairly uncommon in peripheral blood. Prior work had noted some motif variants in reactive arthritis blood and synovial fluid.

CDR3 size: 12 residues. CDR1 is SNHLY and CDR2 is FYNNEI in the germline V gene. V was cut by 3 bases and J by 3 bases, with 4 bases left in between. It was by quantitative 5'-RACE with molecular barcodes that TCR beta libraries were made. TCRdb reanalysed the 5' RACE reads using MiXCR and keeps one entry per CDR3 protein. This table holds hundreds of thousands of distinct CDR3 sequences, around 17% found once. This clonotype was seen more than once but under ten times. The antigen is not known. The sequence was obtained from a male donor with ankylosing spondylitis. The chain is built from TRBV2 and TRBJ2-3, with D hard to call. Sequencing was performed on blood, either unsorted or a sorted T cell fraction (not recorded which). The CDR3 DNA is TGTGCCAGCAGTGACGGGACAGATACGCAGTATTTT. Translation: CASSDGTDTQYF.